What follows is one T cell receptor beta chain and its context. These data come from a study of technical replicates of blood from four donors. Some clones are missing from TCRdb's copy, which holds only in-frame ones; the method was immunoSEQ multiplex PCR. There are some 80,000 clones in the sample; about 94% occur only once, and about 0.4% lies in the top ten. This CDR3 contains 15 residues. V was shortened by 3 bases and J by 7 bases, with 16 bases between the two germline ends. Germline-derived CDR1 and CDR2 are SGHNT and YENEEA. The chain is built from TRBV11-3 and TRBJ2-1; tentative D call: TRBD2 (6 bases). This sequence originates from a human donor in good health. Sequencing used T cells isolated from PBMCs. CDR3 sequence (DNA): TGTGCCAGCAGCTTCCGACTAGAAGTGTATAATGAGCAGTTCTTC. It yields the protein CASSFRLEVYNEQFF.